Presented here are 22 T cell receptor beta chains from one specimen sequenced in a study of PD-1 blockade in classical Hodgkin lymphoma. This sample's time point: cycle 4 day 1 (C4D1), after less than 7 weeks of nivolumab. After autologous stem cell transplantation all patients relapsed, and prior brentuximab vedotin exposure differed between cohorts. Clones were sequenced by immunoSEQ multiplex PCR, and TCRdb holds only the in-frame ones, with some missing. The sample includes more than 40,000 clones, 80% of them seen just once. This sample comprised peripheral blood mononuclear cells (PBMCs), obtained before the fourth cycle of nivolumab. The receptor set was obtained from a human donor with classical Hodgkin lymphoma.

The rearrangement joins TRBV19 to TRBJ1-2; D is possibly TRBD1 (6 bases). CDR3 size: 13 residues. Trimming shortened V by 4 bases and J by 1 base, and 7 bases separated the two germline ends. Germline CDR1 and CDR2: LNHDA and SQIVND (reference sequence). CDR3 amino acids: CASSKGDNYGYTF. The CDR3 nucleotides are TGTGCCAGTAGTAAGGGGGATAACTATGGCTACACCTTC.

DNA for the CDR3: TGTGCCAGCAGCTTGGCCAACTTTTATGAGCAGTTCTTC. This translates into CASSLANFYEQFF. This chain joins TRBV5-6 and TRBJ2-1; no reliable D call. CDR1 and CDR2 from the germline V gene are SGHDT and YYEEEE. Trimming cost V 0 bases and J 8 bases, with 9 bases left between them. The CDR3 length is 13 residues.

This chain uses TRBV9 with TRBJ2-3; 10 bases align to TRBD2. Unmatched junction bases numbered 9, after V lost 2 bases and J lost 6 bases. CDR1 is SGDLS, CDR2 YYNGEE, per germline. This CDR3 is 16 amino acids long. CDR3 DNA: TGTGCCAGCAGCGTTGGGGCTAGCGGGAGTCAGGATACGCAGTATTTT. Protein sequence: CASSVGASGSQDTQYF.

This clone was counted only a few times. CDR3 in amino acids: CASSQEYSGGSNEKLFF. The CDR3, as DNA: TGCGCCAGCAGCCAAGAGTACAGCGGCGGGTCTAATGAAAAACTGTTTTTT. This chain joins TRBV4-3 and TRBJ1-4; D not certain. Per germline, CDR1 LGHNA and CDR2 YSLEER. Trimming pared 0 bases from V and 3 bases from J, leaving 14 bases between. CDR3 size: 17 residues.

The chain carries TRBV6-5 and TRBJ2-7; the D is unclear. The germline V gene encodes CDR1 MNHEY and CDR2 SVGAGI. The ends were cut back, 4 bases at V and 3 bases at J, with 10 bases in the middle. The CDR3 has 13 residues. The CDR3 nucleotides are TGTGCCAGCAGTTCCAGATTAGGCTACGAGCAGTACTTC. Protein: CASSSRLGYEQYF.

The count of this clone is one. This chain links TRBV4-2 with TRBJ1-6; D is unclear. In germline, CDR1 is LGHNA, CDR2 YNFKEQ. V was clipped by 0 bases and J by 7 bases, with 13 bases between them. This CDR3 is 16 amino acids long. The CDR3 sequence is CASSQEYQAQNSPLHF. CDR3 DNA: TGTGCCAGCAGCCAAGAGTATCAGGCGCAAAATTCACCCCTCCACTTT.

The chain carries TRBV27 and TRBJ1-1, with D hard to call. V lost 5 bases, J lost 3 bases, and 10 bases lay in between. Germline V gene lookup returns CDR1 MNHEY and CDR2 SMNVEV (reference sequence). The CDR3 has 13 amino acids. As DNA, the CDR3 is TGTGCCAGCAGTCACATGTGGGACACTGAAGCTTTCTTT. Its protein product is CASSHMWDTEAFF.

This chain uses TRBV5-1 with TRBJ1-2; tentatively, D is TRBD1 (6 bases). Germline loops: CDR1 SGHRS, CDR2 YFSETQ. V was cut by 3 bases and J by 4 bases, with 10 bases left in between. The CDR3 has 13 amino acids. CDR3 sequence: CASSSSGVYGYTF. CDR3 sequence (DNA): TGCGCCAGCAGCTCCTCAGGGGTCTATGGCTACACCTTC.

V and J are TRBV10-3 and TRBJ2-7, with 8 bases aligning to TRBD2. The ends lost 0 bases at V and 3 bases at J; junction bases unmatched: 7. The CDR3 spans 16 residues. In germline, CDR1 is ENHRY, CDR2 SYGVKD. Here the CDR3 reads CAISESSSGFSYEQYF. CDR3 in DNA: TGTGCCATCAGTGAGTCGTCTAGCGGGTTTAGCTACGAGCAGTACTTC.

The chain carries TRBV9 and TRBJ2-1, with D maybe TRBD1 (5 bases). The CDR3 sequence is 15 residues long. V was clipped by 0 bases and J by 4 bases, with 11 bases between them. Per germline, CDR1 SGDLS and CDR2 YYNGEE. In DNA form, the CDR3 reads TGTGCCAGCAGCGTAGGGGGCTTGTGGTACAATGAGCAGTTCTTC. Protein: CASSVGGLWYNEQFF.

V gene TRBV19 combines with J gene TRBJ2-2, with D possibly being TRBD1 (5 bases). V was shortened by 5 bases and J by 4 bases, with 14 bases between the two germline ends. This CDR3 contains 15 residues. CDR1 is LNHDA, CDR2 SQIVND, per germline (reference sequence). DNA for the CDR3: TGTGCCAGTAGTTTGGTGCAGGGATTCACCGGGGAGCTGTTTTTT. Its translation is CASSLVQGFTGELFF.

The rearrangement links TRBV5-4 to TRBJ1-2; D is possibly TRBD1 (5 bases). The CDR3 has 15 residues. V was shortened by 4 bases and J by 4 bases, with 17 bases between the two germline ends. Per the germline V gene, CDR1 is SGHNT and CDR2 is YYREEE (reference sequence). The CDR3 region is CASSEDGTDIYGYTF. CDR3 in DNA: TGTGCCAGCAGCGAGGATGGGACCGACATCTATGGCTACACCTTC.

Here the CDR3 reads CASSIEDKNTEAFF. CDR3 sequence (DNA): TGTGCCAGTAGTATCGAGGACAAGAACACTGAAGCTTTCTTT. V gene TRBV19 combines with J gene TRBJ1-1; D possibly corresponds to TRBD1 (5 bases). The germline gives CDR1 LNHDA, CDR2 SQIVND (reference sequence). There are 14 residues in the CDR3. Trimming cost V 3 bases and J 1 base, with 9 bases left between them.

The V and J genes are TRBV29-1 and TRBJ2-3; the D gene is possibly TRBD2 (5 bases). V was shortened by 7 bases and J by 3 bases, with 17 bases between the two germline ends. CDR1 is SQVTM and CDR2 is ANQGSEA in the germline V gene. The CDR3 extends over 14 amino acids. The CDR3 spells CSAYHGDWTDTQYF. CDR3 DNA: TGCAGCGCTTACCACGGGGATTGGACAGATACGCAGTATTTT.

V and J are TRBV18 and TRBJ1-2; perhaps TRBD1 as D (5 bases). V lost 4 bases, J lost 4 bases, and 13 bases lay in between. The CDR3 is 14 amino acids. The germline gives CDR1 KGHSH, CDR2 LQKENI. CDR3 DNA sequence: TGTGCCAGCTCACTGAGAGGGGATCCCTATGGCTACACCTTC. Translated: CASSLRGDPYGYTF.

The genes are TRBV29-1 and TRBJ1-2, with no clear D. The ends were cut back, 7 bases at V and 4 bases at J, with 13 bases in the middle. CDR3 size: 12 residues. In germline, CDR1 is SQVTM, CDR2 ANQGSEA. For the CDR3, the DNA is TGCAGCGCCCTGGGTGATAGCTATGGCTACACCTTC. Translation: CSALGDSYGYTF.

V and J are TRBV6-5 and TRBJ1-2; D not certain. Trimming took off 5 bases at V and 1 base at J, with 11 bases between the two ends. The germline V gene has CDR1 MNHEY and CDR2 SVGAGI. The CDR3 totals 14 residues. CDR3 region: CASSEFGGNYGYTF. In DNA form, the CDR3 reads TGTGCCAGCAGTGAATTCGGCGGTAACTATGGCTACACCTTC.

The chain joins TRBV12-5 to TRBJ2-7; D unresolved. V was cut by 6 bases and J by 0 bases, with 9 bases left in between. The CDR3 sequence is 13 residues long. Germline CDR1 LGHNT, CDR2 FRNRAP. The CDR3 reads CASGTRASYEQYF. In DNA, the CDR3 is TGTGCTAGTGGCACCCGGGCCTCCTACGAGCAGTACTTC.

This clone was detected once. The chain uses TRBV11-3 and TRBJ1-2, with D unclear. Trimming took 1 base from V and 1 from J, leaving 13 bases between them. CDR1 and CDR2 from the germline V gene are SGHNT and YENEEA. The CDR3 has 16 residues. Here the CDR3 DNA reads TGTGCCAGCAGCTTAGGGGGTGGTTCGAGTAACTATGGCTACACCTTC. It translates to CASSLGGGSSNYGYTF.

By share, this clone ranks as medium-sized (0.01 to 0.1%). This sequence joins TRBV6-6 and TRBJ2-3; possible D gene TRBD2, 6 bases. V was clipped by 7 bases and J by 3 bases, with 14 bases between them. The germline CDR1 and CDR2 sequences are MNHNY and SVGAGI (reference sequence). This CDR3 has 14 residues. CDR3 in DNA: TGTGCCAGCACCCCCACTAGCCCGACAGATACGCAGTATTTT. Amino acids: CASTPTSPTDTQYF.

This clone was detected once. This chain uses TRBV15 with TRBJ2-7; the match to TRBD2 covers 10 bases. The CDR3 has 18 residues. Unmatched junction bases numbered 10, after V lost 2 bases and J lost 0 bases. The germline V gene has CDR1 LNHNV and CDR2 YYDKDF (reference sequence). CDR3 region: CATSRSKTGTSASYEQYF. The CDR3, as DNA: TGTGCCACCAGCAGATCTAAAACCGGGACTAGCGCCTCCTACGAGCAGTACTTC. Variable domain in full (rest from reference TRBV15 and TRBJ2-7): DAMVIQNPRYQVTQFGKPVTLSCSQTLNHNVMYWYQQKSSQAPKLLFHYYDKDFNNEADTPDNFQSRRPNTSFCFLDIRSPGLGDTAMYLCATSRSKTGTSASYEQYFGPGTRLTVT.

The genes are TRBV27 and TRBJ2-7, with TRBD2 matching over 8 bases. V trimming: 5 bases; J trimming: 3 bases; junction bases outside the gene matches: 6. Germline V CDR1 and CDR2: MNHEY, SMNVEV (reference sequence). The CDR3 covers 14 residues. This CDR3 is CASSDSGAFYEQYF. In DNA, the CDR3 is TGTGCCAGCAGTGATAGCGGGGCCTTCTACGAGCAGTACTTC.